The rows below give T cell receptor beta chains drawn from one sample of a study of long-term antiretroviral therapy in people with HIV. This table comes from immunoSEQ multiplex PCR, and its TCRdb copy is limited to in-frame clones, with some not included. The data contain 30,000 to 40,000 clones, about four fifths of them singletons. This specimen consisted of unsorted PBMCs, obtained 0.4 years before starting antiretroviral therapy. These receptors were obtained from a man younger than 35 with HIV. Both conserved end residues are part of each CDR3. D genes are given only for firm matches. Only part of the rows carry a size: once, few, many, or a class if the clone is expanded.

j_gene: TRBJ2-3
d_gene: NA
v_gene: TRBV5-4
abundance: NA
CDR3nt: TGTGCCAGCAGCTTCTCGGGGTATCGCGCAGATACGCAGTATTTT
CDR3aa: CASSFSGYRADTQYF

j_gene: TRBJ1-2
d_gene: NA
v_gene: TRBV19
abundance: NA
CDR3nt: TGTGCCAGTAGTATAGGTGGAAGGGACTTTAACTATGGCTACACCTTC
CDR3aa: CASSIGGRDFNYGYTF

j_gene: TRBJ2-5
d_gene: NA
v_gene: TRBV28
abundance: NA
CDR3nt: TGTGCCAGCACCGCCCCCCAGGTTGCAGGGGAGAGGGAGACCCAGTACTTC
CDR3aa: CASTAPQVAGERETQYF

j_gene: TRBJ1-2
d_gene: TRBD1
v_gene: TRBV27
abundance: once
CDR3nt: TGTGCCAGCAGTTTATATCAACAGGGGAACTATGGCTACACCTTC
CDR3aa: CASSLYQQGNYGYTF

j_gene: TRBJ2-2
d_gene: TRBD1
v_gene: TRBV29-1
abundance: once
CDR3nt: TGCAGCGTTGTACCGGGACAGTTGAACACCGGGGAGCTGTTTTTT
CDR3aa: CSVVPGQLNTGELFF

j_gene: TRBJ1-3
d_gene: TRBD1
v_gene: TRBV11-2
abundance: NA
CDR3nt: TGTGCCAGCAGCTTAGATGCGGGACAGGGGGCGGAAGGAAACACCATATATTTT
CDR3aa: CASSLDAGQGAEGNTIYF

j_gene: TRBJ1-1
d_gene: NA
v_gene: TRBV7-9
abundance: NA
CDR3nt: TGTGCCAGCAGCTCTCAGGGCGGCAACACTGAAGCTTTCTTT
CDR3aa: CASSSQGGNTEAFF

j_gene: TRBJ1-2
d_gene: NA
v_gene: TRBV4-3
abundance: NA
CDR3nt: TGCGCCAGCAGCCGTGACAGGTTATATGGCTACACCTTC
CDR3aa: CASSRDRLYGYTF

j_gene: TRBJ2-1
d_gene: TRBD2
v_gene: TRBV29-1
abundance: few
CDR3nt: TGCAGCGTTGTCGGCGGGGGGGCGATGTATGAGCAGTTCTTC
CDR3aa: CSVVGGGAMYEQFF

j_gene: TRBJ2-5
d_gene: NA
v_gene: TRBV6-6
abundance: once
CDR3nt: TGTGCCAGCAGTTCGACCGCAGTCGAGACCCAGTACTTC
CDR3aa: CASSSTAVETQYF

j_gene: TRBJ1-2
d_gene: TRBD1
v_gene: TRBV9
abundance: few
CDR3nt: TGTGCCAGCAGCGTAGCAGGGGGCCTTCAATATGGCTACACCTTC
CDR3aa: CASSVAGGLQYGYTF

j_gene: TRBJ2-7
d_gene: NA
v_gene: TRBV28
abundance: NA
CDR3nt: TGTGCCAGCAGTTCAGTGACCTACGAGCAGTACTTC
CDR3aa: CASSSVTYEQYF

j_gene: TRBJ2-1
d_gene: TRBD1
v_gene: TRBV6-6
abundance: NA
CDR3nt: TGTGCCAGCAGTCCCTGGACAGGGGGAGGCAATGAGCAGTTCTTC
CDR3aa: CASSPWTGGGNEQFF

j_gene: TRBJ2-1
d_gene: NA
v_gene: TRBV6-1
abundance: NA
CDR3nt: TGTGCCAGCAGTGAGGGGCGGCAAACCTACAATGAGCAGTTCTTC
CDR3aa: CASSEGRQTYNEQFF

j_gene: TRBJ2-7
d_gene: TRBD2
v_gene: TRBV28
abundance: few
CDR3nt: TGTGCCAGCAGTTTCTACGCTAGCGGGTACGAGCAGTACTTC
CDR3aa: CASSFYASGYEQYF

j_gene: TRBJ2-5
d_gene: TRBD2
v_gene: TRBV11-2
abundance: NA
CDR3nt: TGTGCCAGCAGCTTTAACGCGGGAGAAGGGTACTTC
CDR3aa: CASSFNAGEGYF

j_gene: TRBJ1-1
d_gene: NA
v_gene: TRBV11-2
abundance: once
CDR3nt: TGTGCCAGCAGCTTTGCAGTTAACGCTGAAGCTTTCTTT
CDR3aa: CASSFAVNAEAFF

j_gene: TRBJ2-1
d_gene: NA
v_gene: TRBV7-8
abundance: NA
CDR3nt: TGTGCCAGCAGCACATACGAGAGCTCCTACAATGAGCAGTTCTTC
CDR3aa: CASSTYESSYNEQFF

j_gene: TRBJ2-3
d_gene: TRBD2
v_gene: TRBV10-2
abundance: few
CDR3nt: TGCGCCAGCAGTGTCGGGACTAGTATTGATACGCAGTATTTT
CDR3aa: CASSVGTSIDTQYF

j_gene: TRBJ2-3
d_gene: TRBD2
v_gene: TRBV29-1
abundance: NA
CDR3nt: TGCAGCGTTGGAGTCGGCGGGAGGGCTGGAGATACGCAGTATTTT
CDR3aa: CSVGVGGRAGDTQYF

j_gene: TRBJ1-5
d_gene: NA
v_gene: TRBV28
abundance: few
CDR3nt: TGTGCCAGCAGTATACAGGGTAATCAGCCCCAGCATTTT
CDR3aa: CASSIQGNQPQHF

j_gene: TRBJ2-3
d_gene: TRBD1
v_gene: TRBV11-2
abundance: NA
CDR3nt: TGTGCCAGCAGCTTGGGACAGGGCACAGATACGCAGTATTTT
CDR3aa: CASSLGQGTDTQYF

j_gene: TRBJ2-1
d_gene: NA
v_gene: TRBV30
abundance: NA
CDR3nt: TGTGCCTGGAGTGTACGGGCGCGCCGGGAGCAGTTCTTC
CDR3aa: CAWSVRARREQFF

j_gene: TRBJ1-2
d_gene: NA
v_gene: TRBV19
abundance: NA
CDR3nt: TGTGCCAGTACCCCGGGGGGGCCCAACTATGGCTACACCTTC
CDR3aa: CASTPGGPNYGYTF

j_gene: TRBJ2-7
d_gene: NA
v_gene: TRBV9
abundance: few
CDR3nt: TGTGCCAGCAGCGTAGCTGGCGGGCCCTACGAGCAGTACTTC
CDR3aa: CASSVAGGPYEQYF

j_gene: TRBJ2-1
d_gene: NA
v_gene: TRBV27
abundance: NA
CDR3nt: TGTGCCAGCAGTCCCCGGGGAGACTACAATGAGCAGTTCTTC
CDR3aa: CASSPRGDYNEQFF

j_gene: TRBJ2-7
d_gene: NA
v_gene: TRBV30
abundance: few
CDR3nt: TGTGCCTGGAGCAGGGACCCACCCTACGAGCAGTACTTC
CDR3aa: CAWSRDPPYEQYF

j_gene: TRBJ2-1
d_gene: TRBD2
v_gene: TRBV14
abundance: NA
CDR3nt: TGTGCCAGCAGCCCCCTTAGCGGGAGACGGCAAAATGAGCAGTTCTTC
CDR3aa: CASSPLSGRRQNEQFF

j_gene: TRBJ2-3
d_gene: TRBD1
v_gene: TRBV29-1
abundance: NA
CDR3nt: TGCAGCGTTGGCAGGGGGCGGTCGGATACGCAGTATTTT
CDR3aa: CSVGRGRSDTQYF

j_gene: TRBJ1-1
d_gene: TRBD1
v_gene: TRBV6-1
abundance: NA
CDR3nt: TGTGCCAGCAGTGAAGGTAGGGGGCGGCCAGTGAACACTGAAGCTTTCTTT
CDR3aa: CASSEGRGRPVNTEAFF

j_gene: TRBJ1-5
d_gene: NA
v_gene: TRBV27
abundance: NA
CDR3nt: TGTGCACCACGCCGGGGGCGGGGTCAGCCCCAGCATTTT
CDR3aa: CAPRRGRGQPQHF

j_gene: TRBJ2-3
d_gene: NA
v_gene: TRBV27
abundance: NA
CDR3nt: TGTGCCAGCAGTTTATCGCCAGGAAGCACAGATACGCAGTATTTT
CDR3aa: CASSLSPGSTDTQYF

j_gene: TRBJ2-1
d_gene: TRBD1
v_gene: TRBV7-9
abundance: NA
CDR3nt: TGTGCCAGCAGTTCCGGGACAGGGGGAAACAATGAGCAGTTCTTC
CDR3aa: CASSSGTGGNNEQFF

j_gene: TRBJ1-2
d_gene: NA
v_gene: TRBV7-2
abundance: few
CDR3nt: TGTGCCAGCAGCCTACCGGGGGGGTATGGCTACACCTTC
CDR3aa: CASSLPGGYGYTF

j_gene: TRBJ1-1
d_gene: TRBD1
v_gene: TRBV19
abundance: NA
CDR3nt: TGTGCCAGTAGTTTCTCCGGGACAGGGAACACTGAAGCTTTCTTT
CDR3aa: CASSFSGTGNTEAFF

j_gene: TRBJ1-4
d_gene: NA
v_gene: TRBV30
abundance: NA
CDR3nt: TGTGCCTGGGCCGACACAGGGAGAGGTGAAAAACTGTTTTTT
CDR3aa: CAWADTGRGEKLFF

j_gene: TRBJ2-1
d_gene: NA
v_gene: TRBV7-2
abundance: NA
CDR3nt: TGTGCCAGCAGTTGGGTTTCAGGAGGGGGAAATGAGCAGTTCTTC
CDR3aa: CASSWVSGGGNEQFF

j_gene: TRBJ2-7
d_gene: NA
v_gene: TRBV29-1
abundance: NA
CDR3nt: TGCAGCGTTGCGCCGGACACCGGGGACGAGCAGTACTTC
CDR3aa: CSVAPDTGDEQYF

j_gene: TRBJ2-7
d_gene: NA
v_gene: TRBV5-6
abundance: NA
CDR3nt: TGTGCCAGCAGCTTGGCGTGGGGGACTGGCTACGAGCAGTACTTC
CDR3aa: CASSLAWGTGYEQYF

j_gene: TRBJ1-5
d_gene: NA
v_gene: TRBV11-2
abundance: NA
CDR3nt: TGTGCCAGCAGCTTATTCCCCAGTACGCAGCCCCAGCATTTT
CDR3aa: CASSLFPSTQPQHF

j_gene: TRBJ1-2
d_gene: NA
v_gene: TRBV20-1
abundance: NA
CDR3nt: TGCAGTGCTAGTGGAGGCTATGGCTACACCTTC
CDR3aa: CSASGGYGYTF

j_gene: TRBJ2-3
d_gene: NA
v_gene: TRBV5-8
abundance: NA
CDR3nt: TGTGCCAGCATGGGGGGATGGAGTAGCACAGATACGCAGTATTTT
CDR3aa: CASMGGWSSTDTQYF

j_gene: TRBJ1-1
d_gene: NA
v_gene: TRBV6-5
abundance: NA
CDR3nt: TGTGCCAGCAGTTATCGAGGGGACACTGAAGCTTTCTTT
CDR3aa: CASSYRGDTEAFF